The 17 T cell receptor beta chains in this list originate from one sample, sequenced in a study of blood T cell repertoires in COVID-19. Produced via immunoSEQ multiplex PCR; TCRdb's table is partial and in-frame only. The sample carries approximately 140,000 clones, roughly 91% recorded once. The specimen sequenced was peripheral blood. All receptors come from a man aged 50 or older with active or convalescent COVID-19.

The chain combines TRBV5-6 with TRBJ1-4, with TRBD1 matching over 9 bases. Germline V gene sequence: CDR1 SGHDT, CDR2 YYEEEE. The CDR3 totals 16 residues. Germline trimming cut 1 base from V and 4 bases from J; bases unmatched to any gene: 5. The CDR3 DNA sequence: TGTGCCAGCAGCTTGTGGACAGGGGCCAATAATGAAAAACTGTTTTTT. Amino acids: CASSLWTGANNEKLFF.

V gene TRBV5-1 combines with J gene TRBJ1-1; 9 bases are a match to TRBD1. Trimming at V came to 1 base and at J to 4 bases, leaving 2 bases not matched to a gene. Germline CDR1 and CDR2: SGHRS and YFSETQ. The CDR3 contains 14 residues. CDR3 in DNA: TGCGCCAGCAGCTTGACAGGGGGCGTCACTGAAGCTTTCTTT. Amino acid sequence: CASSLTGGVTEAFF.

The genes are TRBV14 and TRBJ2-1, with D possibly matching TRBD1 (5 bases). V lost 4 bases to trimming and J lost 1 base, with 11 bases between them. The CDR3 totals 15 residues. The germline CDR1 and CDR2 sequences are SGHDN and FVKESK. The CDR3 nucleotides read TGTGCCAGCAGCCCCCACTCAGGGTCCTACAATGAGCAGTTCTTC. Translating it yields CASSPHSGSYNEQFF.

The J gene is TRBJ1-6, the V gene TRBV19; 7 bases are shared with TRBD1. CDR1 is LNHDA and CDR2 is SQIVND in the germline V gene (reference sequence). After removal of 6 bases from V and 6 bases from J, the junction contained 5 bases not matched to a gene. CDR3 length equals 14 residues. CDR3 sequence reads: CASSPGGSNSPLHF. Here the CDR3 DNA reads TGTGCCAGTAGCCCAGGGGGATCTAATTCACCCCTCCACTTT.

This clone has just one count. This sequence joins TRBV24-1 and TRBJ2-1; TRBD1 matches at 10 bases. Trimming took 9 bases from V and 8 from J; bases not matched to a gene: 6. The length of the CDR3 is 13 residues. The germline gives CDR1 KGHDR, CDR2 SFDVKD. CDR3 in amino acids: CATADRGRDEQFF. The CDR3 coding sequence is TGTGCCACCGCAGACAGGGGGCGGGATGAGCAGTTCTTC.

V and J are TRBV5-4 and TRBJ1-6, with 7 bases that match TRBD1. The CDR3 has 14 residues. The germline gives CDR1 SGHNT, CDR2 YYREEE (reference sequence). Germline trimming cut 5 bases from V and 8 bases from J; bases unmatched to any gene: 7. The DNA of the CDR3 is TGTGCCAGCAGACCAGACAGGGTTTATTCACCCCTCCACTTT. Its protein product is CASRPDRVYSPLHF.

V is TRBV27 and J is TRBJ2-1; TRBD1 matches 8 bases. V shed 5 bases, J shed 8 bases, and the junction held 8 bases outside the gene matches. The CDR3 covers 14 residues. Germline CDR1 MNHEY, CDR2 SMNVEV (reference sequence). The CDR3 reads CASSPLTGVDEQFF. The CDR3 DNA is TGTGCCAGCAGTCCCCTGACAGGGGTTGATGAGCAGTTCTTC.

The genes are TRBV11-2 and TRBJ2-3; the match to TRBD2 covers 11 bases. CDR1 and CDR2 from the germline V gene are SGHAT and FQNNGV. Trimming cost V 4 bases and J 1 base; bases outside gene matches: 4. CDR3 length: 16 amino acids. CDR3 sequence (DNA): TGTGCCAGCAGCTCCGGGACTAGCGGAGGCACAGATACGCAGTATTTT. It yields the protein CASSSGTSGGTDTQYF.

The chain carries TRBV18 and TRBJ1-5, with 10 bases that match TRBD1. The CDR3 spans 15 residues. The germline gives CDR1 KGHSH, CDR2 LQKENI. The J segment lost 5 bases and the V segment lost 3 bases, leaving 4 bases of the junction unmatched. CDR3 in amino acids: CASSPGTGVDQPQHF. DNA for the CDR3: TGTGCCAGCTCACCCGGGACAGGGGTCGATCAGCCCCAGCATTTT.

About this clone: This sample includes further DNA sequences coding for the same CDR3. This chain uses TRBV6-5 with TRBJ1-4; weak D call: TRBD1 (6 bases). CDR1 is MNHEY and CDR2 is SVGAGI in the germline V gene. The CDR3 has 14 residues. The ends were cut back, 5 bases at V and 0 bases at J, with 7 bases in the middle. CDR3 DNA: TGTGCCAGCAGTCGGACAGCAACTAATGAAAAACTGTTTTTT. This sequence encodes CASSRTATNEKLFF.

The chain couples TRBV4-3 to TRBJ1-2; D gene uncertain. Germline V CDR1 and CDR2: LGHNA, YSLEER. V was trimmed by 1 base and J by 3 bases, leaving 9 bases between them. The CDR3 has 14 residues. The CDR3 DNA reads as TGCGCCAGCAGCCAAGTAGCGACGGACTATGGCTACACCTTC. Its protein product is CASSQVATDYGYTF.

The chain recombines TRBV28 with TRBJ1-2; D possibly corresponds to TRBD1 (6 bases). Trimming stripped 9 bases from V and 4 bases from J, with 15 bases between. Germline CDR1 is MDHEN and CDR2 is SYDVKM. CDR3 length equals 13 residues. The CDR3 DNA reads as TGTGCCAGTGGGGGGGCTCGTCTCTATGGCTACACCTTC. This sequence encodes CASGGARLYGYTF.

CDR3 region: CASSIRPILTGGAMNTEAFF. CDR3 DNA sequence: TGTGCCAGTAGTATCCGCCCTATTTTGACAGGGGGAGCCATGAACACTGAAGCTTTCTTT. This chain joins TRBV19 and TRBJ1-1; TRBD1 matches 9 bases. This CDR3 spans 20 amino acids. With V trimmed by 3 bases and J by 0 bases, 17 bases remained unmatched. Per germline, CDR1 LNHDA and CDR2 SQIVND (reference sequence).

The chain recombines TRBV5-1 with TRBJ2-7, with 7 positions matching TRBD1. Losses at the gene ends were 3 bases for V and 5 bases for J; bases not matched to a gene: 11. Germline lookup yields CDR1 SGHRS and CDR2 YFSETQ. The CDR3 totals 15 residues. The CDR3 loop is CASSSTTNTGDEQYF. As DNA, the CDR3 is TGCGCCAGCAGCTCCACGACTAACACAGGGGACGAGCAGTACTTC.

The chain combines TRBV19 with TRBJ1-5; 8 bases map to TRBD1. The CDR3 sequence is 16 residues long. Germline assignment: CDR1 LNHDA and CDR2 SQIVND (reference sequence). With V trimmed by 3 bases and J by 4 bases, 8 bases remained unmatched. CDR3 DNA sequence: TGTGCCAGTAGTATCTCGGCAGGGGGCGCGAATCAGCCCCAGCATTTT. Protein: CASSISAGGANQPQHF.

This clone was detected only once. V is TRBV5-6 and J is TRBJ1-1, with 12 bases fitting TRBD1. The ends lost 4 bases at V and 1 base at J; junction bases unmatched: 11. The length of the CDR3 is 18 residues. Germline V gives CDR1 SGHDT, CDR2 YYEEEE. CDR3 protein: CASSPSGTGGYRNTEAFF. DNA for the CDR3: TGTGCCAGCAGCCCATCCGGGACAGGGGGCTATCGGAACACTGAAGCTTTCTTT.

Only a few counts were recorded for this clone. This chain joins TRBV2 and TRBJ2-7, with 7 nucleotides matching TRBD2. CDR1 is SNHLY and CDR2 is FYNNEI in the germline V gene. V was pared by 4 bases and J by 5 bases, with 14 bases of the junction left unmatched. The CDR3 has 16 amino acids. This chain's CDR3 is CASSAILASLADEQYF. For the CDR3, the DNA is TGTGCCAGCAGTGCCATACTAGCGTCCCTAGCGGACGAGCAGTACTTC. The whole variable domain, filled in from reference TRBV2 and TRBJ2-7, reads EPEVTQTPSHQVTQMGQEVILRCVPISNHLYFYWYRQILGQKVEFLVSFYNNEISEKSEIFDDQFSVERPDGSNFTLKIRSTKLEDSAMYFCASSAILASLADEQYFGPGTRLTVT.